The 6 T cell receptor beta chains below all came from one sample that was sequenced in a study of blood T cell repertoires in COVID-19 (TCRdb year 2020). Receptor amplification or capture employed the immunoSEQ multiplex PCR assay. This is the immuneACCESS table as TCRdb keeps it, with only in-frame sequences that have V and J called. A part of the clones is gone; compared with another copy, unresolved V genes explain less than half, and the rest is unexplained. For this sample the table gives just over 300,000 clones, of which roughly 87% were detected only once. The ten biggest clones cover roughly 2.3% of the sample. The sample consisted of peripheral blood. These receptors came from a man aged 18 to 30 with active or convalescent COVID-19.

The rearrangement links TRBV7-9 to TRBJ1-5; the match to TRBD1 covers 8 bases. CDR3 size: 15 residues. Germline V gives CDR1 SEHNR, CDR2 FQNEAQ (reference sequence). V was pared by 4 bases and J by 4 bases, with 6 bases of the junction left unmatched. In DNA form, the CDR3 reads TGTGCCAGCAGCTCCGGGACAGGAGCAAATCAGCCCCAGCATTTT. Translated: CASSSGTGANQPQHF.

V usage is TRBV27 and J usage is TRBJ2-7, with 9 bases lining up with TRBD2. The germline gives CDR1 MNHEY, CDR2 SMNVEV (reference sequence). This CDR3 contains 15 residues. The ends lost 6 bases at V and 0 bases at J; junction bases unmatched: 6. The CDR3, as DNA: TGTGCCAGCAGCAGAGCGGGAGGTAGCTCCTACGAGCAGTACTTC. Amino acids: CASSRAGGSSYEQYF.

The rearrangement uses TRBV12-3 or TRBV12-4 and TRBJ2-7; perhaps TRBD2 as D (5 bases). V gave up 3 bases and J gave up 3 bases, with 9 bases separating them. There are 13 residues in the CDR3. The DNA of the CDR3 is TGTGCCAGCAGTTTCGCAGGAGGCTACGAGCAGTACTTC. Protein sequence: CASSFAGGYEQYF.

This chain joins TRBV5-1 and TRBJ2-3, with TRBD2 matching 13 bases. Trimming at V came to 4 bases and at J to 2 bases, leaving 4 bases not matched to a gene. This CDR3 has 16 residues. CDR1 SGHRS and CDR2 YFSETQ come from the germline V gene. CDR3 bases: TGCGCCAGCAGCGGGGGACTAGCGGGACTCACAGATACGCAGTATTTT. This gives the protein CASSGGLAGLTDTQYF.

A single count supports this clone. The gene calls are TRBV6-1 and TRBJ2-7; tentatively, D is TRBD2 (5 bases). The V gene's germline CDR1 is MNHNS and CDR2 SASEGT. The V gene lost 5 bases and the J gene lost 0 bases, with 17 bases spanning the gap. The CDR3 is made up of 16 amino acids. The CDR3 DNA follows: TGTGCCAGCAGTCAAGATTATAGCGCAAGCTCCTACGAGCAGTACTTC. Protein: CASSQDYSASSYEQYF.

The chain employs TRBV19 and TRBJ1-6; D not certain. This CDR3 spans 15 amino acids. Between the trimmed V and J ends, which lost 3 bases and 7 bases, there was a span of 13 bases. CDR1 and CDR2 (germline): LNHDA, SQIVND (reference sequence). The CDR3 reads CASSIMSTRNSPLHF. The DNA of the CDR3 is TGTGCCAGTAGTATCATGAGTACTAGAAATTCACCCCTCCACTTT. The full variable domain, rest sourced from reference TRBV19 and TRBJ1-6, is DGGITQSPKYLFRKEGQNVTLSCEQNLNHDAMYWYRQDPGQGLRLIYYSQIVNDFQKGDIAEGYSVSREKKESFPLTVTSAQKNPTAFYLCASSIMSTRNSPLHFGNGTRLTVT.